What follows describes a single TCR beta chain. Its antigen is currently unknown. The data were taken from a study of a mutant IDH1 vaccine in newly diagnosed glioma. The wider study: The first vaccination came 4-6 weeks after radiotherapy alone, or with temozolomide cycles.

The germline CDR1 and CDR2 sequences are SGHDT and YYEEEE. The V gene lost 2 bases and the J gene lost 0 bases, with 12 bases spanning the gap. The CDR3 totals 16 residues. Overall study results and limits: Pseudoprogression seemed unrelated to changes in top peripheral T cell clonotypes.

Sequencing was performed with immunoSEQ multiplex PCR; in TCRdb, only in-frame clones are kept and a portion is missing. The table records over 55,000 clones, more than 80% of them present only once. Sample time point: week 11, during vaccination. Every single dose of the vaccine, 300 ug of mutant IDH1 20-mer peptide, came with topical imiquimod. The source material was PBMCs, sampled from a glioma patient whose treatment included an IDH1 peptide vaccine. The source of this sequence is a man aged 25 to 40 with glioma. The rearrangement links TRBV5-6 to TRBJ2-1; D gene ambiguous. The CDR3 DNA sequence: TGTGCCAGCAGCTTTACTCGCACGAGCTCCTACAATGAGCAGTTCTTC. It is translated as CASSFTRTSSYNEQFF.